The 9 T cell receptor beta chains below all came from one sample that was sequenced in a study of early T cells in non-severe SARS-CoV-2 infection. TCRdb re-called the 5' RACE reads with MiXCR, one entry per CDR3 protein. The data hold over 75,000 distinct CDR3 sequences, with 14% to 15% observed a single time. Sequenced material: whole blood. These receptors were taken from an adult who was a healthcare worker with PCR-confirmed SARS-CoV-2 infection or an uninfected control (not recorded which).

This clonotype occurred many times. The rearrangement uses TRBV18 and TRBJ2-5, with D uncertain. Germline assignment: CDR1 KGHSH and CDR2 LQKENI. The CDR3 runs to 13 residues. V was trimmed by 4 bases and J by 2 bases, leaving 8 bases between them. The CDR3 here is CASSRGNQETQYF. The CDR3 DNA reads as TGTGCCAGCTCACGAGGAAATCAAGAGACCCAGTACTTC.

This clonotype was detected only a few times. This rearrangement joins TRBV3-1 to TRBJ1-1; 7 bases fit TRBD1. The CDR3 length is 14 residues. V was clipped by 4 bases and J by 5 bases; unmatched bases: 7. Germline V gives CDR1 LGHDT, CDR2 YNNKEL (reference sequence). CDR3 nucleotides: TGTGCCAGCAGCCCCCGACAGGGATGGACTGAAGCTTTCTTT. This encodes CASSPRQGWTEAFF.

The J gene is TRBJ2-3, the V gene TRBV20-1; D may be TRBD2 (6 bases). CDR1 DFQATT and CDR2 SNEGSKA come from the germline V gene (reference sequence). The CDR3 runs 13 residues. Trimming stripped 2 bases from V and 2 bases from J, with 8 bases between. CDR3 loop: CSARQGLTDTQYF. In DNA, the CDR3 is TGCAGTGCTAGACAGGGACTCACAGATACGCAGTATTTT.

This clonotype was counted ten times or more. The chain links TRBV6-4 to TRBJ2-3; TRBD2 matches at 9 bases. Germline V lookup: CDR1 MRHNA, CDR2 SNTAGT. Trimming took 6 bases from V and 0 from J; bases not matched to a gene: 1. This CDR3 has 14 residues. The CDR3 DNA follows: TGTGCCAGCAGCACTAGCGGGAGCACAGATACGCAGTATTTT. Residues: CASSTSGSTDTQYF.

The genes are TRBV6-5 and TRBJ2-7; tentatively, D is TRBD2 (6 bases). CDR3 size: 13 residues. The germline V gene has CDR1 MNHEY and CDR2 SVGAGI. The V and J ends lost 8 bases and 0 bases respectively, with 11 bases between them. CDR3 sequence (DNA): TGTGCCAGCGGGTCGGGAGTCTCCTACGAGCAGTACTTC. It is translated as CASGSGVSYEQYF.

This clonotype was observed a single time. The J gene is TRBJ2-1, the V gene TRBV29-1, with D perhaps TRBD2 (6 bases). This CDR3 comprises 12 residues. Germline CDR1 SQVTM, CDR2 ANQGSEA. CDR3 region: CRGGTSYNEQFF. CDR3 DNA sequence: TGCAGGGGTGGGACTTCCTACAATGAGCAGTTCTTC.

In its sample, this clonotype was seen many times. V gene TRBV6-6 combines with J gene TRBJ2-7; D unclear. CDR1 is MNHNY, CDR2 SVGAGI, per germline (reference sequence). The CDR3 is 17 amino acids. V lost 0 bases, J lost 2 bases, and 17 bases lay in between. The CDR3 spells CASSYSQSWTETYEQYF. CDR3 bases: TGTGCCAGCAGTTACTCCCAATCCTGGACGGAGACCTACGAGCAGTACTTC.

This clonotype was picked up a small number of times. The rearrangement uses TRBV4-1 and TRBJ1-1, with a possible D match to TRBD1 (5 bases). This CDR3 is built from 13 residues. Germline CDR1 MGHRA, CDR2 YSYEKL. V lost 1 base to trimming and J lost 10 bases, with 13 bases between them. The DNA of the CDR3 is TGCGCCAGCAGCCAAGTGGCAGGGCTGGGAGCTTTCTTT. Residues: CASSQVAGLGAFF.

The chain is built from TRBV5-1 and TRBJ2-1; TRBD2 agrees at 10 bases. The length of the CDR3 is 15 residues. V lost 0 bases and J lost 5; bases outside the gene matches: 2. Germline CDR1 reads SGHRS; CDR2 reads YFSETQ. The CDR3, as DNA: TGCGCCAGCAGCTTGGTAGCGGGAGGCAACAATGAGCAGTTCTTC. This gives the protein CASSLVAGGNNEQFF.